The 7 T cell receptor beta chains below come from one sample, sequenced in a study of blood T cell repertoires in COVID-19 (dated by TCRdb to about 2020). Receptors were amplified or captured by the immunoSEQ multiplex PCR assay. TCRdb stores this immuneACCESS table with in-frame sequences only. Part of the clones is absent; in the studies checked, under half of the shortfall reflects unresolved V genes, and no reason is known for the rest. In this sample the table shows over 25,000 clones, more than 70% of which occur a single time. The ten largest clones take up roughly 3.5% of the sample. Sequenced: peripheral blood. The receptors were gathered from a human donor in a cohort sampled during active COVID-19.

This chain joins TRBV19 and TRBJ1-5; D uncertain. Trimming removed 10 bases from V and 10 bases from J, with 8 bases in between. This CDR3 contains 9 residues. Germline V gene data show CDR1 as LNHDA and CDR2 as SQIVND (reference sequence). CDR3 nucleotides: TGTGCCACCGGGAATCCCCAGCATTTT. It specifies CATGNPQHF.

The chain has TRBV7-6 and TRBJ2-7, with 12 bases that match TRBD2. V lost 0 bases and J lost 0; bases outside the gene matches: 3. CDR3 size: 17 residues. Per the germline V gene, CDR1 is SGHVS and CDR2 is FNYEAQ. The CDR3 bases are TGTGCCAGCAGCTTAGCGGCTAGCGGGGGGGGCTCCTACGAGCAGTACTTC. Encoded protein: CASSLAASGGGSYEQYF.

This sequence joins TRBV2 and TRBJ2-5; maybe TRBD1 (5 bases). The CDR3 consists of 11 residues. V lost 1 base and J 12 bases, leaving 9 bases between the germline ends. Germline CDR1 is SNHLY and CDR2 is FYNNEI. CDR3 in DNA: TGTGCCAGCAGTGAAGGACAGCCAGAGTACTTC. This translates into CASSEGQPEYF.

The gene calls are TRBV2 and TRBJ2-5; possibly TRBD1 for D (5 bases). V lost 5 bases and J 2 bases, leaving 12 bases between the germline ends. Germline CDR1 is SNHLY and CDR2 is FYNNEI. The CDR3 contains 14 residues. CDR3: CASSYDRYQETQYF. For the CDR3, the DNA is TGTGCCAGCAGTTATGACAGATATCAAGAGACCCAGTACTTC.

V is TRBV5-1 and J is TRBJ1-3; 7 bases align to TRBD1. The junction had 2 bases not matched to a gene; V was cut back by 5 bases and J by 0 bases. The CDR3 sequence is 14 residues long. The germline V gene has CDR1 SGHRS and CDR2 YFSETQ. CDR3 sequence (DNA): TGCGCCAGCAGAACAGGGGCCTCTGGAAACACCATATATTTT. Amino acids: CASRTGASGNTIYF.

The rearrangement uses TRBV29-1 and TRBJ2-1, with D possibly TRBD2 on 6 matching bases. CDR1 is SQVTM and CDR2 is ANQGSEA in the germline V gene. CDR3 length equals 15 residues. V was pared by 3 bases and J by 8 bases, with 20 bases between. CDR3 loop: CSVDLGPAGGHEQFF. The CDR3 DNA reads as TGCAGCGTTGATTTGGGACCAGCGGGCGGGCATGAGCAGTTCTTC.

The rearrangement uses TRBV19 and TRBJ1-2, with TRBD1 matching 7 bases. Germline V lookup: CDR1 LNHDA, CDR2 SQIVND (reference sequence). The CDR3 covers 15 residues. The V and J ends lost 4 bases and 4 bases, in that order; junction bases with no gene match: 9. The CDR3 loop is CASSTHRGSGYGYTF. The CDR3 nucleotides are TGTGCCAGTAGTACCCACAGGGGATCGGGCTATGGCTACACCTTC. Full variable domain (remainder filled in from reference TRBV19 and TRBJ1-2): DGGITQSPKYLFRKEGQNVTLSCEQNLNHDAMYWYRQDPGQGLRLIYYSQIVNDFQKGDIAEGYSVSREKKESFPLTVTSAQKNPTAFYLCASSTHRGSGYGYTFGSGTRLTVV.